The source of this T cell receptor (beta chain) is a study of blood T cell repertoires in COVID-19. Study-level information: Italy, Spain and the United States were the sources of the convalescent and acute COVID-19 samples. From T cells, B-cell-depleted T cells, or PBMCs came the material, which was cDNA or gDNA.

Looked up from germline, CDR1 is SGHRS and CDR2 is YFSETQ. The length of the CDR3 is 13 residues. V dropped 7 bases and J dropped 9 bases, with 17 bases sitting between them. Measured with immunoSEQ multiplex PCR; TCRdb has only the in-frame clones, and not every one. The sample contains 110,000 to 150,000 clones, approximately 81% of which appear only once. The rearrangement uses TRBV5-1 and TRBJ2-1; tentatively, D is TRBD2 (6 bases). Sequenced material: peripheral blood. The source is a human donor in a cohort sampled during active COVID-19. DNA for the CDR3: TGCGCCAGCCGGGACTCGGGAGAAGGTGAGCAGTTCTTC. It encodes CASRDSGEGEQFF.